Listed here are 3 T cell receptor beta chains from one sample, sequenced in a study of blood T cell repertoires in COVID-19. Clones were read by immunoSEQ multiplex PCR, and TCRdb kept only the in-frame ones, dropping some. This table has tens of thousands of clones, 90% appearing once. Material: peripheral blood. The receptors were sampled from an elderly man with acute or convalescent COVID-19.

This chain connects TRBV5-5 to TRBJ2-5; possibly TRBD2 for D (7 bases). V was trimmed by 3 bases and J by 3 bases, leaving 9 bases between them. The germline gives CDR1 SGHKS, CDR2 YYEKEE (reference sequence). The CDR3 is 13 amino acids. In DNA, the CDR3 is TGTGCCAGCAGCTGGGAGGGGGAAGAGACCCAGTACTTC. This codes for CASSWEGEETQYF. Combining the CDR3 with reference TRBV5-5 and TRBJ2-5 gives the whole variable domain DAGVTQSPTHLIKTRGQQVTLRCSPISGHKSVSWYQQVLGQGPQFIFQYYEKEERGRGNFPDRFSARQFPNYSSELNVNALLLGDSALYLCASSWEGEETQYFGPGTRLLVL.

J is TRBJ1-5 and V is TRBV7-8, with D possibly matching TRBD1 (6 bases). Germline assignment: CDR1 SGHVS and CDR2 FQNEAQ. Trimming cost V 1 base and J 0 bases, with 10 bases left between them. The CDR3 loop spans 16 amino acids. The CDR3 DNA follows: TGTGCCAGCAGCTTAGGCCAGGGGCTTAGCAATCAGCCCCAGCATTTT. Translation gives CASSLGQGLSNQPQHF.

A few counts support this clone. This chain uses TRBV3-1 (or the pseudogene TRBV3-2) with TRBJ2-7, with 11 positions matching TRBD1. V lost 4 bases to trimming and J lost 9 bases; unmatched junction nucleotides: 5. Per germline, CDR1 LGHDT and CDR2 YNNKEL (reference sequence). This CDR3 is built from 13 residues. The DNA of the CDR3 is TGTGCCAGCAGCCCCCGGGACAGGGGGATGCAGTACTTC. This gives the protein CASSPRDRGMQYF.